Below, one TCR beta chain is given with its context. Its antigen is still unknown. TCRdb reprocessed the reads via MiXCR and lists one record per CDR3 protein. This sample has roughly 700,000 distinct CDR3 sequences, with about 33% found just once. The sample belongs to a study of T cell repertoires in cytomegalovirus infection. About the study: Both CMV infection and a matching HLA type were indicated by public TCR beta signatures.

The junction had 8 bases not matched to a gene; V was cut back by 5 bases and J by 6 bases. Germline CDR1 LGHNT, CDR2 FRNRAP. The CDR3 runs to 15 residues. Study conclusions and caveats: The response measured ex vivo was dominated by TCR beta clonotypes (HLA-C-restricted and CMV-specific). Summed public TCR beta family frequency identified CMV carriers bearing the relevant HLA.

The specimen comprised cultured PBMCs, sampled from culture after CMV antigen stimulation. This receptor was identified in a human donor in good health (CMV status not recorded). Some clones in this sample may be carry-over from other donors' samples. The V gene is TRBV12-5, the J gene TRBJ1-5; 9 nucleotides agree with TRBD1. The CDR3 loop is CASGMTWTGVQPQHF. In nucleotides, the CDR3 is TGTGCTAGTGGTATGACCTGGACAGGGGTTCAGCCCCAGCATTTT.